This T cell receptor beta chain appears in the sequencing data of a study of response to subunit inactivated influenza vaccine listed by TCRdb under 2018. The study in broad terms: Deep quantitative T cell receptor repertoire profiling was used in the study to track responses to a trivalent subunit inactivated influenza vaccine.

This clonotype was seen more than once but under ten times. It lacks a known antigen. No base quality information exists; no much larger clone differs at one position. The paper as a whole reports these results and caveats: It was suggested by the authors that each seasonal influenza vaccination may recruit only a limited number of new T cells.

CDR1 is given as MNHNS and CDR2 as SASEGT, both from the germline V gene. Trimmed from V: 6 bases; trimmed from J: 4 bases; junction bases lacking a gene match: 5. Spanning cysteine to phenylalanine, the CDR3 consists of 15 amino acids. The entry retains the CDR3 DNA only, 45 bases that are in frame from base 1. Libraries were built with RT-PCR. The instrument given in TCRdb is Illumina HiSeq 2500. The public reads were run again by TCRdb, first through fastp at Q25 and then through MiXCR, and only productive beta chains were kept. Rows with a matching CDR3 protein are joined into one entry that keeps the most common DNA and genes. Recorded for this sample are approximately 500,000 distinct CDR3 sequences; about 14% of them occurred a single time. The ten largest clones capture around 10% of the sample.

This chain is built from TRBV6-1 and TRBJ2-1, with 11 bases in between that match TRBD2. This sample comprised PBMCs from blood, obtained roughly 13 days after vaccination. The sequence derives from a man in his fifties who received an inactivated influenza vaccine. Donor details come from another sample of the same person, matched by shared clones. The DNA reads as follows: TGTGCCAGCAGCACTTCTAGCGGGGGGTACAATGAGCAGTTCTTC. It translates as CASSTSSGGYNEQFF.